A single sample gave rise to the 15 T cell receptor beta chains below, sequenced in a study of cytomegalovirus exposure and HLA in healthy donors. Some clones are missing from TCRdb's copy, which holds only in-frame ones; the method was immunoSEQ multiplex PCR. This sample has about 110,000 clones, with around 82% found just once. The sequenced material came from PBMCs. These receptor sequences come from a woman under 30 in good health and CMV-seronegative.

In nucleotides, the CDR3 is TGTGCCAGCAGCCGGGGCGGGGGGGCCCAAGAGACCCAGTACTTC. Its protein product is CASSRGGGAQETQYF. V usage is TRBV7-9 and J usage is TRBJ2-5, with 9 bases aligning to TRBD2. V gave up 5 bases and J gave up 1 base; unmatched junction bases: 5. The CDR3 is made up of 15 amino acids. CDR1 SEHNR and CDR2 FQNEAQ come from the germline V gene (reference sequence).

The rearrangement uses TRBV2 and TRBJ2-5, with 13 bases fitting TRBD2. The CDR3 sequence is 16 residues long. With 2 bases clipped from V and 1 base from J, the junction kept 1 base outside the gene matches. Germline V gene lookup returns CDR1 SNHLY and CDR2 FYNNEI. CDR3 sequence reads: CASSEWTSGGQETQYF. The CDR3 nucleotides read TGTGCCAGCAGTGAATGGACTAGCGGGGGCCAAGAGACCCAGTACTTC.

This chain connects TRBV11-3 to TRBJ2-7; D not resolved. The V and J ends lost 5 bases and 0 bases respectively, with 8 bases between them. Germline V gene sequence: CDR1 SGHNT, CDR2 YENEEA. The CDR3 runs to 13 residues. In DNA form, the CDR3 reads TGTGCCAGCAGCCTTCACAACTCCTACGAGCAGTACTTC. Its translation: CASSLHNSYEQYF.

V and J are TRBV11-2 and TRBJ2-3; tentative D call: TRBD2 (7 bases). The CDR3 is 15 amino acids. Trimming removed 3 bases from V and 2 bases from J, with 12 bases in between. The germline V gene has CDR1 SGHAT and CDR2 FQNNGV. The CDR3 coding sequence is TGTGCCAGCAGCTTGCGGGGGCCTGACACAGATACGCAGTATTTT. Protein product: CASSLRGPDTDTQYF.

V usage is TRBV9 and J usage is TRBJ2-7; tentative D call: TRBD2 (6 bases). The CDR3 sequence is 17 residues long. Germline loops: CDR1 SGDLS, CDR2 YYNGEE. V lost 4 bases and J lost 4, with 24 bases in between. This CDR3 is CASSSRGGDSPAYEQYF. CDR3 DNA sequence: TGTGCCAGCAGCTCACGAGGTGGGGACTCACCGGCTTACGAGCAGTACTTC.

V usage is TRBV5-1 and J usage is TRBJ1-2, with 7 bases lining up with TRBD1. J lost 3 bases, V lost 2 bases, and 4 bases had no gene match. From germline, CDR1 is SGHRS and CDR2 YFSETQ. The CDR3 extends over 14 amino acids. The DNA of the CDR3 is TGCGCCAGCAGCTTAGGGGACAGTTACTATGGCTACACCTTC. Translating gives CASSLGDSYYGYTF. Supplemented by reference TRBV5-1 and TRBJ1-2, the full variable domain reads KAGVTQTPRYLIKTRGQQVTLSCSPISGHRSVSWYQQTPGQGLQFLFEYFSETQRNKGNFPGRFSGRQFSNSRSEMNVSTLELGDSALYLCASSLGDSYYGYTFGSGTRLTVV.

V usage is TRBV7-2 and J usage is TRBJ1-5, with D perhaps TRBD1 (6 bases). V was shortened by 5 bases and J by 9 bases, with 14 bases between the two germline ends. This CDR3 contains 13 residues. From germline, CDR1 is SGHTA and CDR2 FQGNSA. The CDR3 sequence: CASSPHSTGPQHF. As DNA, the CDR3 is TGTGCCAGCAGCCCCCATTCGACAGGGCCCCAGCATTTT.

V is TRBV28 and J is TRBJ2-7; 7 nucleotides match TRBD2. The V and J ends lost 8 bases and 1 base, in that order; junction bases with no gene match: 11. This CDR3 is built from 15 residues. Germline V gives CDR1 MDHEN, CDR2 SYDVKM. The CDR3, as DNA: TGTGCCAGCCAATGGGGGGGGTTGATTTCCTACGAGCAGTACTTC. Its protein is CASQWGGLISYEQYF.

CDR3 DNA sequence: TGTGCCAGCAGCCGGGGACTAGGAACAGATACGCAGTATTTT. Amino acids: CASSRGLGTDTQYF. The chain links TRBV14 to TRBJ2-3; 8 nucleotides align to TRBD2. The V and J ends lost 4 bases and 3 bases, in that order; junction bases with no gene match: 3. The CDR3 has 14 residues. Germline values: CDR1 SGHDN, CDR2 FVKESK.

The V call is TRBV18, the J call TRBJ1-2; a possible D gene is TRBD1 (6 bases). Trimming shortened V by 8 bases and J by 3 bases, and 10 bases separated the two germline ends. CDR1 KGHSH and CDR2 LQKENI come from the germline V gene. The CDR3 spans 12 residues. CDR3 DNA: TGTGCCAGCACTCCAGGGGACTATGGCTACACCTTC. Translated, it gives CASTPGDYGYTF.

The gene calls are TRBV7-6 and TRBJ2-3; 8 bases match TRBD2. The V and J ends lost 5 bases and 4 bases, in that order; junction bases with no gene match: 5. Germline loops: CDR1 SGHVS, CDR2 FNYEAQ. The CDR3 runs 14 residues. Here the CDR3 reads CASSPLGLADTQYF. Here the CDR3 DNA reads TGTGCCAGCAGCCCCCTGGGACTAGCAGATACGCAGTATTTT.

The chain has TRBV5-6 and TRBJ2-3; D perhaps matches TRBD2 (6 bases). Germline-derived CDR1 and CDR2 are SGHDT and YYEEEE. CDR3 size: 18 residues. V was pared by 0 bases and J by 2 bases, with 19 bases between. CDR3 residues: CASSLAPGGTPFTDTQYF. In nucleotides, the CDR3 is TGTGCCAGCAGCTTGGCCCCCGGGGGAACCCCTTTCACAGATACGCAGTATTTT.

The chain employs TRBV9 and TRBJ2-1; maybe TRBD1 (5 bases). Germline-derived CDR1 and CDR2 are SGDLS and YYNGEE. This CDR3 has 16 residues. V lost 0 bases and J lost 5, with 15 bases in between. The DNA for the CDR3 is TGTGCCAGCAGCGTAGTATACCAGGGTACCAACAATGAGCAGTTCTTC. Its translation: CASSVVYQGTNNEQFF.

The chain is built from TRBV18 and TRBJ1-5, with D possibly matching TRBD1 (5 bases). The CDR3 sequence is 14 residues long. CDR1 is KGHSH, CDR2 LQKENI, per germline. The V end lost 6 bases, the J end lost 5 bases, and 14 bases lay between the germline ends. The CDR3: CASSQGGGDQPQHF. In nucleotides, the CDR3 is TGTGCCAGCTCTCAGGGTGGGGGGGATCAGCCCCAGCATTTT.

CDR3 DNA sequence: TGTGCCAGTAGTATCGGACGGGGGGGGTATGAGCAGTACTTC. Its translation is CASSIGRGGYEQYF. The chain combines TRBV19 with TRBJ2-7; 8 bases agree with TRBD2. The CDR3 covers 14 residues. Germline V CDR1 and CDR2: LNHDA, SQIVND (reference sequence). Trimming cost V 3 bases and J 7 bases; bases outside gene matches: 8.